This is a list of T cell receptor beta chains from one sample in a study of blood T cell repertoires in COVID-19. This table comes from immunoSEQ multiplex PCR, and its TCRdb copy is limited to in-frame clones, with some not included. This sample has tens of thousands of clones; about 91% occur once, and the top ten carry approximately 7%. Sample: peripheral blood. These TCRs come from a woman in her sixties or seventies with active or convalescent COVID-19. The CDR3 runs from the conserved cysteine through the conserved F or W. The D gene is left open where the match is weak. Rows may omit the clone size; those that give it use once, few, many or a size class.

>TRBJ1-2|TRBV15|TRBD1|NA
TGTGCCACCAGCAGTTCCGGGACAGGGTTCGACTATGGCTACACCTTC
CATSSSGTGFDYGYTF
>TRBJ1-5|TRBV5-8|NA|NA
TGTGCCAGCATCCTGGGGGGGATACTCTATAGCAATCAGCCCCAGCATTTT
CASILGGILYSNQPQHF
>TRBJ1-4|TRBV6-2/TRBV6-3|TRBD1|once
TGTGCCAGCAGTCGACAGGGGGCTGGCGAAAAACTGTTTTTT
CASSRQGAGEKLFF
>TRBJ1-1|TRBV19|TRBD1|NA
TGTGCCAGTATTCGGACAGGGGTGGAGACTGAAGCTTTCTTT
CASIRTGVETEAFF
>TRBJ2-2|TRBV10-3|TRBD2|once
TGTGCCATCAGTGGATGGACTAGCGGGGAGATGGACACCGGGGAGCTGTTTTTT
CAISGWTSGEMDTGELFF
>TRBJ1-1|TRBV20-1|TRBD1|NA
TGCAGTGCTATAAGGGGGCGTGAAGCTTTCTTT
CSAIRGREAFF
>TRBJ2-1|TRBV30|NA|NA
TGTGCCTGGAGACCTGGGGGGTACAATGAGCAGTTCTTC
CAWRPGGYNEQFF
>TRBJ2-1|TRBV6-5|TRBD2|NA
TGTGCCAGCAGTTACCGAGGACTAGCGGGAAACAATGAGCAGTTCTTC
CASSYRGLAGNNEQFF
>TRBJ2-3|TRBV7-3|NA|NA
TGTGCCAGCAGCTTACAGGGGCTCACAGATACGCAGTATTTT
CASSLQGLTDTQYF
>TRBJ2-7|TRBV29-1|NA|once
TGCAGCGTTGAGCAAGGGGCAGTCTCCTACGAGCAGTACTTC
CSVEQGAVSYEQYF
>TRBJ2-3|TRBV5-1|TRBD2|NA
TGCGCCAGCAGCTCGTTCCTAGCGGGGGGTATCTCAGATACGCAGTATTTT
CASSSFLAGGISDTQYF
>TRBJ1-6|TRBV28|NA|NA
TGTGCCAGCAGTGTCACAGGGTATAATTCACCCCTCCACTTT
CASSVTGYNSPLHF
>TRBJ1-6|TRBV9|NA|NA
TGTGCCAGCAGCGTAGGAACAGATAATTCACCCCTCCACTTT
CASSVGTDNSPLHF
>TRBJ2-3|TRBV5-4|NA|NA
TGTGCCAGCAGCTTGTATGAGAGGGGGACAGATACGCAGTATTTT
CASSLYERGTDTQYF
>TRBJ1-1|TRBV28|NA|few
TGTGCCAGCACCCTTGACCAGGGTGCCACTGAAGCTTTCTTT
CASTLDQGATEAFF
>TRBJ1-5|TRBV2|NA|NA
TGTGCCAGCAGCAGACAGGATCAGCCCCAGCATTTT
CASSRQDQPQHF
>TRBJ2-3|TRBV7-2|NA|NA
TGTGCCAGCAGCTTATGGGGGGTACTAGGGAGCACAGATACGCAGTATTTT
CASSLWGVLGSTDTQYF
>TRBJ2-7|TRBV19|NA|NA
TGTGCCAGTAGTATCGAGGCCCTGAGCTCCTACGAGCAGTACTTC
CASSIEALSSYEQYF
>TRBJ1-6|TRBV30|NA|NA
TGTGCCTGGAGTGTAAGGAGCAACGGGTCACCCCTCCACTTT
CAWSVRSNGSPLHF
>TRBJ1-6|TRBV6-5|TRBD1|NA
TGTGCCAGCAGCCGGGGACAGGCCGAATCACCCCTCCACTTT
CASSRGQAESPLHF
>TRBJ1-2|TRBV2|TRBD1|NA
TGTGCCAGCAGTATACAGGGGGTCTTACGTGGCTACACCTTC
CASSIQGVLRGYTF
>TRBJ2-2|TRBV6-5|TRBD1|NA
TGTGCCAGCAGAGGTAGGGACAGGAACACCGGGGAGCTGTTTTTT
CASRGRDRNTGELFF
>TRBJ2-3|TRBV11-3|NA|NA
TGTGCGTCGGCGGGCCTCACAGATACGCAGTATTTT
CASAGLTDTQYF
>TRBJ1-2|TRBV9|NA|NA
TGTGCCAGCAGCCTATCACGAGGAGGCTACACCTTC
CASSLSRGGYTF
>TRBJ1-4|TRBV9|NA|NA
TGTGCCAGCAGCGTAGATTTGGGGTCAGCGGCAAAACTGTTTTTT
CASSVDLGSAAKLFF
>TRBJ1-3|TRBV7-2|NA|NA
TGTGCCAGCAGCCAAATGGGGGGGACCGCTGGAAACACCATATATTTT
CASSQMGGTAGNTIYF
>TRBJ1-2|TRBV30|TRBD1|NA
TGTGCCTGGAGTGTACCGGGACAGGGCTATGGCTACACCTTC
CAWSVPGQGYGYTF
>TRBJ2-5|TRBV15|NA|NA
TGTGCCACCAGCAGTTGGCGGGGTCGGGAGGAGACCCAGTACTTC
CATSSWRGREETQYF
>TRBJ2-3|TRBV18|NA|NA
TGTGCCAGCTCAACGCTAGGTTCTAGCACAGATACGCAGTATTTT
CASSTLGSSTDTQYF
>TRBJ2-4|TRBV6-4|NA|once
TGTGCCAGCAGTGACTCCGCACCTATAGCCAAAAACATTCAGTACTTC
CASSDSAPIAKNIQYF
>TRBJ1-2|TRBV11-2|NA|NA
TGTGCCAGCAGCTCAAACGAGGACAGATTTTATGGCTACACCTTC
CASSSNEDRFYGYTF
>TRBJ2-7|TRBV3-1/TRBV3-2|TRBD1|NA
TGTGCCAGCAGCCACCCCTTCGGGACAGGGACGTACGAGCAGTACTTC
CASSHPFGTGTYEQYF
>TRBJ2-3|TRBV7-7|TRBD2|NA
TGTGCCAGCAGCCCGAGTAGCGGGAGGGAGGATACGCAGTATTTT
CASSPSSGREDTQYF
>TRBJ1-4|TRBV18|TRBD1|NA
TGTGCCAGCTCACCGGAACAGGGGACAGGAAAACTGTTTTTT
CASSPEQGTGKLFF
>TRBJ1-2|TRBV28|TRBD1|NA
TGTGCCAGCAGCCTCGGACAGGGCTACGGCTACACCTTC
CASSLGQGYGYTF
>TRBJ2-3|TRBV10-3|NA|NA
TGTGCCATCAGTGAGTCCGAAAAACAGGTAGATACGCAGTATTTT
CAISESEKQVDTQYF
>TRBJ1-5|TRBV24-1|NA|NA
TGTGCCACCAGTGAGGGGAATATAGGGAGGGCCCAGCATTTT
CATSEGNIGRAQHF
>TRBJ1-5|TRBV30|TRBD1|NA
TGTGCCTGGAGTAGGGGCAGGGGGAATCAGCCCCAGCATTTT
CAWSRGRGNQPQHF
>TRBJ1-6|TRBV19|TRBD1|NA
TGTGCCAGTAGAACAGGGGAAAATTCACCCCTCCACTTT
CASRTGENSPLHF
>TRBJ1-2|TRBV20-1|TRBD1|NA
TGCAGTGCTCGGGCAGGGGGCGGCTACACCTTC
CSARAGGGYTF
>TRBJ1-2|TRBV28|NA|once
TGTGCCAGCAGTTTGATGACAGGCTATGGCTACACCTTC
CASSLMTGYGYTF
>TRBJ2-1|TRBV5-8|NA|NA
TGTGCCAGCAGCTTGTACCAGTACAATGAGCAGTTCTTC
CASSLYQYNEQFF
>TRBJ2-7|TRBV15|TRBD2|NA
TGTGCCACCAGCAGAGTCCTTGGACTAGCGGGAGATTACGAGCAGTACTTC
CATSRVLGLAGDYEQYF
>TRBJ2-1|TRBV5-1|TRBD2|NA
TGCGCCACCAAAAGCGGGGGGGGTAACAATGAGCAGTTCTTC
CATKSGGGNNEQFF
>TRBJ2-3|TRBV3-1/TRBV3-2|NA|NA
TGTGCCAGCAGCCATTTGGCGGGGCCGAGCACAGATACGCAGTATTTT
CASSHLAGPSTDTQYF
>TRBJ1-6|TRBV6-7|TRBD1|NA
TGTGCCAGCAGTTCTCCTGGACAGGGCGGATCACCCCTCCACTTT
CASSSPGQGGSPLHF